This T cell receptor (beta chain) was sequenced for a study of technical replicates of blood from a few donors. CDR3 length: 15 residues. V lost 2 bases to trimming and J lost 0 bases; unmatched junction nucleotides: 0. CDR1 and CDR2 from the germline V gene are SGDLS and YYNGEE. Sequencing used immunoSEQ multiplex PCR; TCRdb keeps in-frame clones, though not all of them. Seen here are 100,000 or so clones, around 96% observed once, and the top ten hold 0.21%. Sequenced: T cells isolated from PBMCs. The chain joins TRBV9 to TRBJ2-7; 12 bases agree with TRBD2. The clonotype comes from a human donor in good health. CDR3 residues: CASSVGLAGSYEQYF. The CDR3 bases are TGTGCCAGCAGCGTGGGACTAGCGGGCTCCTACGAGCAGTACTTC.